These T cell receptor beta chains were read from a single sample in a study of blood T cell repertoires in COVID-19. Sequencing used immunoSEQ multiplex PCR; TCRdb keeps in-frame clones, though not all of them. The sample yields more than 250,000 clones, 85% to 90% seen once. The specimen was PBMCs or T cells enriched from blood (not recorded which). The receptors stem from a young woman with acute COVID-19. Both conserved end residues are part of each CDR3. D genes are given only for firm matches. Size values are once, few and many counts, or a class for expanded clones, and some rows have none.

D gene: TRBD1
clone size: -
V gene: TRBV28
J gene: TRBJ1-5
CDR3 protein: CASRTRDRSNQPQHF
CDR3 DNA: TGTGCCAGCAGAACCCGGGACAGGTCCAATCAGCCCCAGCATTTT

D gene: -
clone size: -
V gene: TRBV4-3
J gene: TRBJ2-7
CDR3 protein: CASSLTAQGLDEQYF
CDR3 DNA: TGCGCCAGCAGCCTCACGGCACAGGGTCTCGACGAGCAGTACTTC

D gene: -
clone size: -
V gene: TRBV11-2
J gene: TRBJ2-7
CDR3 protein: CASSLDRNNEEQYF
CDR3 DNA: TGTGCCAGCAGCTTAGACAGGAACAACGAGGAGCAGTACTTC

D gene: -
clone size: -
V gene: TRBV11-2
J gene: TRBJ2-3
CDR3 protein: CASSRSGTADTQYF
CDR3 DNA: TGTGCCAGCAGCCGTAGCGGAACAGCAGATACGCAGTATTTT

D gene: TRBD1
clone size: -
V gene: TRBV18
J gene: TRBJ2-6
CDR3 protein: CASSLPEPRDRGPGANVLTF
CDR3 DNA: TGTGCCAGCTCACTACCAGAACCTCGGGACAGGGGGCCTGGGGCCAACGTCCTGACTTTC

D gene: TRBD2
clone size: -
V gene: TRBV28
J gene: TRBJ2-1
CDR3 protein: CASSLPGGGNEQFF
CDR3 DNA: TGTGCCAGCAGTTTACCGGGAGGTGGGAATGAGCAGTTCTTC

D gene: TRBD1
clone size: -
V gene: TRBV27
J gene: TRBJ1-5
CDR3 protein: CASSTTGNQPQHF
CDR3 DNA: TGTGCCAGCAGTACGACAGGGAATCAGCCCCAGCATTTT

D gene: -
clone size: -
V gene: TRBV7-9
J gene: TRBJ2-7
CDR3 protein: CASSLAGGPIPYEQYF
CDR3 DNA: TGTGCCAGCAGCTTAGCGGGGGGTCCGATCCCCTACGAGCAGTACTTC

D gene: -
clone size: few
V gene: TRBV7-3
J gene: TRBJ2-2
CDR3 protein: CASSHYTGELFF
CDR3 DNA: TGTGCCAGCAGTCATTACACCGGGGAGCTGTTTTTT

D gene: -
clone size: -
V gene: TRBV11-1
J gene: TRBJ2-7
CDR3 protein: CASSRYGSDEQYF
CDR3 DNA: TGTGCCAGCAGCCGTTACGGGTCCGACGAGCAGTACTTC

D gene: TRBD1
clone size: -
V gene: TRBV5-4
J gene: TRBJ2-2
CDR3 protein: CASSLVHSGGSGELFF
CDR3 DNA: TGTGCCAGCAGCTTGGTCCACTCAGGGGGAAGCGGGGAGCTGTTTTTT

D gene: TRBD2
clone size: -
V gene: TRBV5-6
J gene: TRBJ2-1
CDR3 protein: CASSFSPVAGLELSEQFF
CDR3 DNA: TGTGCCAGCAGCTTTAGTCCTGTTGCGGGACTAGAGCTCAGTGAGCAGTTCTTC

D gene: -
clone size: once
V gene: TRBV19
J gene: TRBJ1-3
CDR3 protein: CASSWGAGNTIYF
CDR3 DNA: TGTGCCAGTAGTTGGGGGGCTGGAAACACCATATATTTT

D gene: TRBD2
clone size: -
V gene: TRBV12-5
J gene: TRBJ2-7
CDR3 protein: CASGIDWTSDSYEQYF
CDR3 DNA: TGTGCTAGTGGTATTGACTGGACTAGCGACTCCTACGAGCAGTACTTC

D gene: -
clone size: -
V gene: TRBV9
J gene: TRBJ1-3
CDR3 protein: CASNPSGAFGNTIYF
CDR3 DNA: TGTGCCAGCAATCCTTCAGGGGCATTCGGAAACACCATATATTTT

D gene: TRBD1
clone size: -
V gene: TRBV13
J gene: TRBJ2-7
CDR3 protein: CASSLEAGGYEQYF
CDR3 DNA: TGTGCCAGCAGCTTAGAGGCAGGGGGCTACGAGCAGTACTTC

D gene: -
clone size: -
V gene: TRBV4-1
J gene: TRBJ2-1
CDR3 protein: CASSQDWKQASSYNEQFF
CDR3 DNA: TGCGCCAGCAGCCAAGATTGGAAGCAGGCGAGCTCCTACAATGAGCAGTTCTTC

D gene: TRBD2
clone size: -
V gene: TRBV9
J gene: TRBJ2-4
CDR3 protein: CASSVAGGAKNIQYF
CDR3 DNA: TGTGCCAGCAGCGTAGCGGGAGGAGCCAAAAACATTCAGTACTTC

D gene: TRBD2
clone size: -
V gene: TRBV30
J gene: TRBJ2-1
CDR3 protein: CAWSEREGGEQFF
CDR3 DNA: TGTGCCTGGAGTGAGCGGGAGGGTGGTGAGCAGTTCTTC

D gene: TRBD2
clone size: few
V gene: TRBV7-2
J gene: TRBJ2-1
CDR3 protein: CASSLRGLAGFSSYNEQFF
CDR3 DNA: TGTGCCAGCAGCTTGAGGGGACTAGCGGGATTCAGCTCCTACAATGAGCAGTTCTTC

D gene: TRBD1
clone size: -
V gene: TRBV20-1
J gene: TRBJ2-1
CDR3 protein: CSASWTGAYNEQFF
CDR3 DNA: TGCAGTGCTAGTTGGACAGGGGCCTACAATGAGCAGTTCTTC

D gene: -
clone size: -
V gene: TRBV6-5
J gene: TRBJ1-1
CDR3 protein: CASINQGSTEAFF
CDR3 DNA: TGTGCCAGCATTAACCAGGGGAGTACTGAAGCTTTCTTT